This TCR beta chain was sequenced during a study of blood T cells in healthy people across ages. The CDR3 has 12 amino acids. Germline V gives CDR1 SNHLY, CDR2 FYNNEI. General study findings and limits: In older individuals, TCR beta diversity per million T cells was lower, falling roughly linearly with age.

Concerning this clonotype: Its antigen is not identified. At one end the junction does not follow the germline gene, possibly because of a read error.

Primed by a sample-barcoded 5' primer and a J-beta primer mix, a second PCR proceeded for about 7 to 12 cycles. Each CDR3 protein gets one entry after TCRdb re-called the 5' RACE reads with MiXCR. The data contain about 730,000 distinct CDR3 sequences, 35% to 45% of them seen just once; the ten biggest clones take up more than 20%. The sequencing sample was made of blood. This receptor was obtained from a woman aged 55-69 years in good health. The chain links TRBV2 to TRBJ1-5; D gene ambiguous. The CDR3 coding sequence is TGTGTCAGCAGTAAAAGCAATCAGCCCCAGCATTTT. It codes for CVSSKSNQPQHF.